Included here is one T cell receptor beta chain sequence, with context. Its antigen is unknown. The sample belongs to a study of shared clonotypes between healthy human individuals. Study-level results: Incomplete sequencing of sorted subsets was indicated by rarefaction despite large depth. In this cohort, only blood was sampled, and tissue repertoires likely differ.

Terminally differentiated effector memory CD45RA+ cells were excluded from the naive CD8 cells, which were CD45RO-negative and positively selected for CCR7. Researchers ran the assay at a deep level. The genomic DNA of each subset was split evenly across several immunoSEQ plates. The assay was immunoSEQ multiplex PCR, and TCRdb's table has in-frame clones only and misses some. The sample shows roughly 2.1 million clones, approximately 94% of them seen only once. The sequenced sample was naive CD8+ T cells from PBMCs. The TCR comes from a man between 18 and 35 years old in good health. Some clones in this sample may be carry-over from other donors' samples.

The CDR3 region has the DNA TGCAGTGCTAGAGAAGTCGGCGAGCAGTACTTC. It translates to CSAREVGEQYF. The chain joins TRBV20-1 to TRBJ2-7; the D is unclear. The germline V gene has CDR1 DFQATT and CDR2 SNEGSKA (reference sequence). The CDR3 length is 11 residues. Trimming took 0 bases from V and 6 from J, leaving 6 bases between them.